This entry lists 25 T cell receptor beta chains sequenced from one sample in a study of blood T cell repertoires in COVID-19. Generated by immunoSEQ multiplex PCR, the TCRdb table keeps only in-frame clones and is missing some. Of hundreds of thousands of clones detected, roughly 87% appear once; the ten largest clones hold roughly 15%. Specimen: peripheral blood. Every receptor here comes from a human donor in a cohort sampled during active COVID-19.

The V gene is TRBV6-2 or TRBV6-3, the J gene TRBJ2-2; D uncertain. Germline V gene sequence: CDR1 MNHEY, CDR2 SVGEGT. Trimming took off 6 bases at V and 1 base at J, with 18 bases between the two ends. The CDR3 totals 17 residues. CDR3 sequence: CASSPNGGNRNTGELFF. In DNA form, the CDR3 reads TGTGCCAGCAGCCCTAACGGCGGTAACCGGAACACCGGGGAGCTGTTTTTT.

The genes are TRBV7-9 and TRBJ2-1, with TRBD2 matching over 11 bases. The germline V gene has CDR1 SEHNR and CDR2 FQNEAQ (reference sequence). The CDR3 loop spans 15 amino acids. Trimming removed 3 bases from V and 8 bases from J; junction bases left unmatched: 6. The CDR3 protein is CASSFKLAGEDEQFF. For the CDR3, the DNA is TGTGCCAGCAGCTTTAAACTAGCGGGAGAGGATGAGCAGTTCTTC.

The chain recombines TRBV3-1 (or the pseudogene TRBV3-2) with TRBJ2-7; TRBD2 matches 9 bases. V lost 4 bases, J lost 3 bases, and 4 bases stayed unmatched. Germline-derived CDR1 and CDR2 are LGHDT and YNNKEL (reference sequence). The CDR3 sequence is 14 residues long. The DNA of the CDR3 is TGTGCCAGCAGCCCAGCGGGAGGAAGCTACGAGCAGTACTTC. Translating it yields CASSPAGGSYEQYF.

The V and J genes are TRBV6-6 and TRBJ1-2; D is possibly TRBD1 (5 bases). The CDR3 covers 13 residues. Germline V lookup: CDR1 MNHNY, CDR2 SVGAGI (reference sequence). Trimming stripped 6 bases from V and 4 bases from J, with 12 bases between. The CDR3 here is CASSPDSGYGYTF. The CDR3 coding sequence is TGTGCCAGCAGCCCCGACAGTGGCTATGGCTACACCTTC.

CDR3 in amino acids: CASSLGDASGIETQYF. As DNA, the CDR3 is TGCGCCAGCAGCTTAGGGGACGCTAGCGGGATTGAGACCCAGTACTTC. The rearrangement uses TRBV5-1 and TRBJ2-5; 9 nucleotides align to TRBD2. After removal of 2 bases from V and 5 bases from J, the junction contained 10 bases not matched to a gene. This CDR3 comprises 16 residues. CDR1 and CDR2 from the germline V gene are SGHRS and YFSETQ.

This chain uses TRBV7-6 with TRBJ1-3, with TRBD1 matching over 12 bases. The CDR3 length is 20 residues. CDR1 is SGHVS, CDR2 FNYEAQ, per germline. Trimming at V came to 3 bases and at J to 2 bases, leaving 14 bases not matched to a gene. The CDR3: CASSFVPGQGAKVTGNTIYF. CDR3 nucleotide sequence: TGTGCCAGCAGCTTTGTCCCGGGACAGGGGGCGAAGGTTACTGGAAACACCATATATTTT.

The rearrangement joins TRBV19 to TRBJ2-6, with TRBD1 identical over 9 bases. Germline CDR1 reads LNHDA; CDR2 reads SQIVND (reference sequence). V shed 1 base and J 2 bases; nucleotides not matched to a gene: 9. The CDR3 has 19 amino acids. CDR3 sequence: CASSIGSGTGSPGANVLTF. In nucleotides, the CDR3 is TGTGCCAGTAGTATAGGGTCGGGGACAGGGTCCCCTGGGGCCAACGTCCTGACTTTC.

The rearrangement joins TRBV30 to TRBJ2-5; TRBD1 matches 9 bases. Germline V gene lookup returns CDR1 GTSNPN and CDR2 SVGIG (reference sequence). V lost 5 bases and J lost 5; bases outside the gene matches: 15. The CDR3 sequence is 16 residues long. The CDR3 loop is CAWGGPGTGKMETQYF. CDR3 nucleotides: TGTGCCTGGGGAGGACCCGGGACAGGGAAGATGGAGACCCAGTACTTC.

The chain has TRBV9 and TRBJ1-1, with D perhaps matching TRBD1 (6 bases). V was cut by 4 bases and J by 0 bases, with 16 bases left in between. In germline, CDR1 is SGDLS, CDR2 YYNGEE. The CDR3 loop spans 16 amino acids. CDR3 nucleotide sequence: TGTGCCAGCAGCCCCCGGGACATGAGAATGAACACTGAAGCTTTCTTT. This translates into CASSPRDMRMNTEAFF. The full variable domain, rest sourced from reference TRBV9 and TRBJ1-1, is DSGVTQTPKHLITATGQRVTLRCSPRSGDLSVYWYQQSLDQGLQFLIQYYNGEERAKGNILERFSAQQFPDLHSELNLSSLELGDSALYFCASSPRDMRMNTEAFFGQGTRLTVV.

V is TRBV7-6 and J is TRBJ2-7, with no clear D. The CDR3 runs 12 residues. Trimming left V 5 bases short and J 0 bases short, with 5 bases between. Germline loops: CDR1 SGHVS, CDR2 FNYEAQ. This CDR3 is CASSLSSYEQYF. The CDR3 DNA sequence: TGTGCCAGCAGCCTAAGCTCCTACGAGCAGTACTTC.

This clone has just one count. This sequence joins TRBV5-5 and TRBJ2-7, with D perhaps matching TRBD1 (6 bases). Germline values: CDR1 SGHKS, CDR2 YYEKEE (reference sequence). V lost 4 bases, J lost 5 bases, and 13 bases lay in between. CDR3 length: 13 amino acids. CDR3 in DNA: TGTGCCAGCAGCGTGGGCCCAGGGGACGAGCAGTACTTC. It encodes CASSVGPGDEQYF. The whole variable domain, filled in from reference TRBV5-5 and TRBJ2-7, reads DAGVTQSPTHLIKTRGQQVTLRCSPISGHKSVSWYQQVLGQGPQFIFQYYEKEERGRGNFPDRFSARQFPNYSSELNVNALLLGDSALYLCASSVGPGDEQYFGPGTRLTVT.

As for this clone: The junction and the germline gene differ at one end; a read error may be behind it. This chain connects TRBV9 to TRBJ2-1; D is ambiguous. The V gene's germline CDR1 is SGDLS and CDR2 YYNGEE. The CDR3 runs 12 residues. This CDR3 reads CASSPSFNEQFF. In nucleotides, the CDR3 is TGTGCCAGCAGCCCTTCCTTCAATGAGCAGTTCTTC.

The V and J genes are TRBV19 and TRBJ2-3; 9 bases are shared with TRBD2. The germline V gene has CDR1 LNHDA and CDR2 SQIVND (reference sequence). The CDR3 is made up of 15 amino acids. The V segment lost 4 bases and the J segment 4 bases; nucleotides outside the gene matches: 6. DNA for the CDR3: TGTGCCAGTAGTAAGGGACTAGCTTTTCCAGATACGCAGTATTTT. This codes for CASSKGLAFPDTQYF.

The chain carries TRBV7-6 and TRBJ2-3; the match to TRBD2 covers 7 bases. CDR1 is SGHVS and CDR2 is FNYEAQ in the germline V gene. The V and J ends lost 4 bases and 6 bases, in that order; junction bases with no gene match: 10. CDR3 length: 15 amino acids. The CDR3 loop reads CASSWLADKLDTQYF. DNA of the CDR3: TGTGCCAGCAGCTGGCTAGCGGATAAACTCGATACGCAGTATTTT.

With regard to this clone: One end of the junction is discordant with germline, which a read error may explain. The chain uses TRBV28 and TRBJ2-4, with D uncertain. This CDR3 is built from 15 residues. Germline CDR1 is MDHEN and CDR2 is SYDVKM. The CDR3 here is CASSSLLGLFLAQAF. DNA of the CDR3: TGTGCCAGCAGTTCCCTTCTTGGGCTGTTTTTGGCGCAGGCCTTC.

This clone was counted a few times. At one boundary the junction diverges from the germline segment, which might be a read error. V and J are TRBV7-9 and TRBJ1-5, with 9 bases fitting TRBD1. The CDR3 sequence is 12 residues long. In germline, CDR1 is SEHNR, CDR2 FQNEAQ (reference sequence). CDR3 DNA: TGTGCCAGCAGCTTGTGGACAGGGGATTTGAGTTTT. It codes for CASSLWTGDLSF.

The chain employs TRBV5-6 and TRBJ1-2, with D possibly TRBD1 on 6 matching bases. The ends were cut back, 1 base at V and 4 bases at J, with 11 bases in the middle. This CDR3 is built from 14 residues. The germline gives CDR1 SGHDT, CDR2 YYEEEE. The CDR3 spells CASSLTGPTYGYTF. The CDR3 nucleotides are TGTGCCAGCAGCTTGACAGGGCCAACCTATGGCTACACCTTC. The whole variable domain, remainder taken from reference TRBV5-6 and TRBJ1-2, is DAGVTQSPTHLIKTRGQQVTLRCSPKSGHDTVSWYQQALGQGPQFIFQYYEEEERQRGNFPDRFSGHQFPNYSSELNVNALLLGDSALYLCASSLTGPTYGYTFGSGTRLTVV.

This chain joins TRBV18 and TRBJ2-7, with 11 bases matching TRBD2. J lost 4 bases, V lost 3 bases, and 8 bases had no gene match. The CDR3 contains 16 residues. Per the germline V gene, CDR1 is KGHSH and CDR2 is LQKENI. The CDR3 DNA reads TGTGCCAGCTCACCGGCTAGCGGGAGGAGTAGTTACGAGCAGTACTTC. Its translation is CASSPASGRSSYEQYF.

In its sample, this clone was seen a few times. The chain joins TRBV6-1 to TRBJ2-2; D possibly corresponds to TRBD1 (6 bases). The CDR3 consists of 19 residues. Germline V lookup: CDR1 MNHNS, CDR2 SASEGT. V was shortened by 3 bases and J by 6 bases, with 26 bases between the two germline ends. CDR3 sequence reads: CASSDKGVGTQRKSGELFF. CDR3 sequence (DNA): TGTGCCAGCAGTGATAAGGGGGTCGGGACCCAAAGAAAATCCGGGGAGCTGTTTTTT.

The chain links TRBV13 to TRBJ2-3; TRBD2 matches at 13 bases. V was clipped by 5 bases and J by 6 bases; unmatched bases: 14. This CDR3 has 18 residues. The germline V gene has CDR1 PRHDT and CDR2 FYEKMQ (reference sequence). The CDR3 region is CASSRTSGSVRSADTQYF. The CDR3 bases are TGTGCCAGCAGCCGGACTAGCGGGAGTGTGCGGTCGGCGGATACGCAGTATTTT.

The chain is built from TRBV4-1 and TRBJ1-3; D gene uncertain. Germline assignment: CDR1 MGHRA and CDR2 YSYEKL. The CDR3 is made up of 15 amino acids. The V and J ends lost 5 bases and 3 bases respectively, with 14 bases between them. This chain's CDR3 is CASSWVAEIGNTIYF. CDR3 in DNA: TGCGCCAGCAGCTGGGTAGCAGAAATTGGAAACACCATATATTTT.

The chain has TRBV6-5 and TRBJ1-3; D gene uncertain. Germline lookup yields CDR1 MNHEY and CDR2 SVGAGI. CDR3 size: 13 residues. With 7 bases removed from V and 2 bases from J, the gap between germline ends came to 9 bases. The CDR3 reads CASTLFTGNTIYF. DNA of the CDR3: TGTGCCAGCACGTTATTTACTGGAAACACCATATATTTT.

The V call is TRBV7-9, the J call TRBJ2-1; 11 bases agree with TRBD1. J lost 10 bases, V lost 6 bases, and 11 bases had no gene match. Per the germline V gene, CDR1 is SEHNR and CDR2 is FQNEAQ (reference sequence). The CDR3 has 15 residues. The CDR3 nucleotides read TGTGCCAGCAGTCCGTGGGGACAGGGGGGCGAGGAGCAGTTCTTC. Translating gives CASSPWGQGGEEQFF. The full variable domain, with the rest looked up from reference TRBV7-9 and TRBJ2-1, is DTGVSQNPRHKITKRGQNVTFRCDPISEHNRLYWYRQTLGQGPEFLTYFQNEAQLEKSRLLSDRFSAERPKGSFSTLEIQRTEQGDSAMYLCASSPWGQGGEEQFFGPGTRLTVL.

The CDR3 nucleotides are TGTGCCAGCAGGGGGCCCCAGACAGGGATAGGCACAGATACGCAGTATTTT. Translating gives CASRGPQTGIGTDTQYF. This sequence joins TRBV7-2 and TRBJ2-3; 7 positions match TRBD1. V gave up 6 bases and J gave up 1 base; unmatched junction bases: 13. Germline values: CDR1 SGHTA, CDR2 FQGNSA. This CDR3 contains 17 residues. Filled out from reference TRBV7-2 and TRBJ2-3, the complete variable domain reads GAGVSQSPSNKVTEKGKDVELRCDPISGHTALYWYRQSLGQGLEFLIYFQGNSAPDKSGLPSDRFSAERTGGSVSTLTIQRTQQEDSAVYLCASRGPQTGIGTDTQYFGPGTRLTVL.

This rearrangement joins TRBV15 to TRBJ2-1, with D tentatively TRBD2 (6 bases). V dropped 0 bases and J dropped 6 bases, with 15 bases sitting between them. This CDR3 is 16 amino acids long. Germline V lookup: CDR1 LNHNV, CDR2 YYDKDF (reference sequence). CDR3 loop: CATSREGPSAGNEQFF. CDR3 DNA sequence: TGTGCCACCAGCAGAGAGGGTCCTAGCGCCGGCAATGAGCAGTTCTTC.